The 4 T cell receptor beta chains below were found in one sample sequenced in a study of blood T cell repertoires in COVID-19. Method: immunoSEQ multiplex PCR; TCRdb's copy keeps in-frame clones and lacks some. The profile shows some 120,000 clones, around 63% of them singletons. Sequenced sample: peripheral blood. The receptor source for this set is a woman in her seventies with acute or convalescent COVID-19.

The J gene is TRBJ1-5, the V gene TRBV6-2 or TRBV6-3; 8 positions match TRBD1. Germline CDR1 and CDR2: MNHEY and SVGEGT. The V segment lost 1 base and the J segment 7 bases; nucleotides outside the gene matches: 9. The CDR3 totals 16 residues. The CDR3 DNA is TGTGCCAGCAGTTACTATTATTGGACAGGGCCGCAGCCCCAGCATTTT. This translates into CASSYYYWTGPQPQHF.

A few counts support this clone. The V and J genes are TRBV5-1 and TRBJ2-1, with 7 nucleotides matching TRBD2. The CDR3 is made up of 15 amino acids. CDR1 and CDR2 (germline): SGHRS, YFSETQ. V lost 3 bases and J lost 2; bases outside the gene matches: 5. For the CDR3, the DNA is TGCGCCAGCAGCTCGCGAACTAGCGCCTACAATGAGCAGTTCTTC. Protein sequence: CASSSRTSAYNEQFF.

The chain has TRBV13 and TRBJ2-7, with D possibly TRBD2 on 5 matching bases. Trimming cost V 4 bases and J 0 bases, with 7 bases left between them. The CDR3 loop spans 13 amino acids. CDR1 PRHDT and CDR2 FYEKMQ come from the germline V gene (reference sequence). CDR3 protein: CASSSTNSYEQYF. The CDR3 DNA is TGTGCCAGCAGCTCGACTAACTCCTACGAGCAGTACTTC.

The rearrangement uses TRBV11-2 and TRBJ2-1; TRBD2 matches at 15 bases. In germline, CDR1 is SGHAT, CDR2 FQNNGV. This CDR3 is 19 amino acids long. Germline trimming cut 5 bases from V and 3 bases from J; bases unmatched to any gene: 11. CDR3 nucleotides: TGTGCCAGCAGCCCCGTGGGACTAGCGGGGGGCGGTCTCTACAATGAGCAGTTCTTC. Amino acid sequence: CASSPVGLAGGGLYNEQFF.